The sequence of this T cell receptor (beta chain) was determined in a study of T cells in Graves' hyperthyroidism and ophthalmopathy. This clonotype was counted a few times. Researchers took RNA transcripts and amplified the TCR beta CDR3 regions from them. Carried out on the TCR CDR3, a first-round RT-PCR used the HTBI primer set. MiXCR was run by TCRdb on the multiplex PCR reads, yielding one entry per CDR3 protein. The sample lists roughly 380,000 distinct CDR3 sequences, approximately 13% occurring once. The CDR3 has 15 amino acids. Germline CDR1 reads MNHEY; CDR2 reads SMNVEV (reference sequence). V was trimmed by 3 bases and J by 5 bases, leaving 17 bases between them.

The receptor's source is a man between 25 and 39 years old with Graves' hyperthyroidism that later progressed to Graves' ophthalmopathy. This rearrangement joins TRBV27 to TRBJ2-7; the D is unclear. Sequenced material: blood. The CDR3 region has the DNA TGTGCCAGCAGTTTTAGGTATGGGTATAGTAACGAGCAGTACTTC. This gives the protein CASSFRYGYSNEQYF.